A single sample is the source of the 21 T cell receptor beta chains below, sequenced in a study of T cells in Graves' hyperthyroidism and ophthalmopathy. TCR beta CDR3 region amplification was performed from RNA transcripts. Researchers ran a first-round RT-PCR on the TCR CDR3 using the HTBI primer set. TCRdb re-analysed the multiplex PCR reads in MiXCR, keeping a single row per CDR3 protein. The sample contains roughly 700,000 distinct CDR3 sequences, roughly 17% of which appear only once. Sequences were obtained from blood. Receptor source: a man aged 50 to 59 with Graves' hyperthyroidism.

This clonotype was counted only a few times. The CDR3 nucleotides read TGCGCCAGCACCCCACTCGACGGCCAAGAGACCCAGTACTTC. This encodes CASTPLDGQETQYF. The chain links TRBV5-1 to TRBJ2-5; unclear D gene. Trimming cost V 6 bases and J 1 base, with 13 bases left between them. The CDR3 length is 14 residues. Per the germline V gene, CDR1 is SGHRS and CDR2 is YFSETQ.

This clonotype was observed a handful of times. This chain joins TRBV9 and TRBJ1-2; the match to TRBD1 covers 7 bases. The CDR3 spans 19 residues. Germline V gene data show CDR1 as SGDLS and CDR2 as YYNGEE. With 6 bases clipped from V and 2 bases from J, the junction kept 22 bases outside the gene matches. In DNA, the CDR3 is TGTGCCAGCAATCCCGACTCCGACAGGGCAAATTGTCCCAACTATGGCTACACCTTC. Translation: CASNPDSDRANCPNYGYTF.

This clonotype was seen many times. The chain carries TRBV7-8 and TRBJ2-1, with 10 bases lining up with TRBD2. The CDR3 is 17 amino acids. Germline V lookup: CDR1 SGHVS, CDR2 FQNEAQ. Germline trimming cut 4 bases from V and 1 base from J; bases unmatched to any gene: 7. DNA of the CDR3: TGTGCCAGCAGCTCAGGGAGCGGGAGGGTTTCCTACAATGAGCAGTTCTTC. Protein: CASSSGSGRVSYNEQFF.

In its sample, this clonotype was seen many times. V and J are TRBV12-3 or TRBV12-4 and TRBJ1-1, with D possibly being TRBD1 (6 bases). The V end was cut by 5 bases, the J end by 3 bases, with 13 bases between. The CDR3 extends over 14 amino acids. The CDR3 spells CASSKQGADTEAFF. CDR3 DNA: TGTGCCAGCAGTAAACAGGGAGCTGACACTGAAGCTTTCTTT.

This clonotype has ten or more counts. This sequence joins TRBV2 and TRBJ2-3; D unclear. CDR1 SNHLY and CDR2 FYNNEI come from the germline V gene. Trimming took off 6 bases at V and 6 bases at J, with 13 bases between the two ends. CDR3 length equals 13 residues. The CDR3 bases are TGTGCCAGCAGCTACACTCCGGGTGATACGCAGTATTTT. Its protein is CASSYTPGDTQYF.

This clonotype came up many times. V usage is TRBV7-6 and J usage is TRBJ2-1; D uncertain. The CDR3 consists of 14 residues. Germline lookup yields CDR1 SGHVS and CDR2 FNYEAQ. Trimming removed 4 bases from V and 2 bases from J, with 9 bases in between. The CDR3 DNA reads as TGTGCCAGCAGCTGGACGGAAACCTACAATGAGCAGTTCTTC. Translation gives CASSWTETYNEQFF.

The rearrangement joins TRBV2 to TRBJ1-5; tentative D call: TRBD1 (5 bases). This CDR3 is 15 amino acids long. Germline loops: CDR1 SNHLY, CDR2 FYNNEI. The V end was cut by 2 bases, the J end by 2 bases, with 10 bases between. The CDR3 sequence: CASSERQGGNQPQHF. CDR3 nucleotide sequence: TGTGCCAGCAGTGAAAGGCAGGGCGGCAATCAGCCCCAGCATTTT.

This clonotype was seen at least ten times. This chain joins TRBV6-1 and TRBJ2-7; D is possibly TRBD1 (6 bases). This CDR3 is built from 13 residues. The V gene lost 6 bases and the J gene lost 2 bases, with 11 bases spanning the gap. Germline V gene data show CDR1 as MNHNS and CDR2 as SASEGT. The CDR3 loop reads CASRFDRTYEQYF. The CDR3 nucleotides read TGTGCCAGCAGATTCGACAGGACCTACGAGCAGTACTTC.

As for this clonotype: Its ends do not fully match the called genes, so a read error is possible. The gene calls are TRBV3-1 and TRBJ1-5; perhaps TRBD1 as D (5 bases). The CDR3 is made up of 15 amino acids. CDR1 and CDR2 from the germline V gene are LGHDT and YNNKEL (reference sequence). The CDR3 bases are TGTGCCAGCACCCAAGGGACGGCCTCGAGACAGCCCCAGCATTTT. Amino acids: CASTQGTASRQPQHF.

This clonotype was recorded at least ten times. The CDR3 DNA sequence: TGTGCCATCAGTCCAGGGTATGGCTACACCTTC. This codes for CAISPGYGYTF. The chain has TRBV10-3 and TRBJ1-2; D is possibly TRBD1 (5 bases). CDR3 length equals 11 residues. Germline V lookup: CDR1 ENHRY, CDR2 SYGVKD. Trimming pared 5 bases from V and 5 bases from J, leaving 6 bases between.

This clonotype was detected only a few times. The CDR3 DNA sequence: TGTGCCAGCAGTCCCCAGGAATTCCAGCCCCAGCATTTT. This gives the protein CASSPQEFQPQHF. The rearrangement links TRBV12-3 or TRBV12-4 to TRBJ1-5; no reliable D call. V was cut by 5 bases and J by 7 bases, with 12 bases left in between. This CDR3 region has 13 residues.

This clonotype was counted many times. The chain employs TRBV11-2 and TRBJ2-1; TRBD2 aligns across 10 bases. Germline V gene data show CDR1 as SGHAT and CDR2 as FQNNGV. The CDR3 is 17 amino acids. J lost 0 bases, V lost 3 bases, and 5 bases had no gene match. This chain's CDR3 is CASSFGTSASSYNEQFF. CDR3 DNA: TGTGCCAGCAGCTTCGGGACTAGCGCTAGCTCCTACAATGAGCAGTTCTTC.

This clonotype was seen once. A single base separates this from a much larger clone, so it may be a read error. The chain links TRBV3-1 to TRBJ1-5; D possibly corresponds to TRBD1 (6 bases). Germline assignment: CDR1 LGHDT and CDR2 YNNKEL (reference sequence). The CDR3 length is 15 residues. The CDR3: CASSLSSRGNQPQQF. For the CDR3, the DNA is TGTGCCAGCAGCCTTTCCAGCAGGGGCAATCAGCCCCAGCAGTTT.

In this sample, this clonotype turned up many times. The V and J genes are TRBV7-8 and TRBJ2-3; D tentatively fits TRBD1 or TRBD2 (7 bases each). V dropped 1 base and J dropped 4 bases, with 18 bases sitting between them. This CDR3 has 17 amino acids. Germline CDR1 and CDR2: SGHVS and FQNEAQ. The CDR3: CASSLVGGTAKSDTQYF. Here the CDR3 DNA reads TGTGCCAGCAGCTTAGTGGGGGGGACAGCAAAGTCAGATACGCAGTATTTT.

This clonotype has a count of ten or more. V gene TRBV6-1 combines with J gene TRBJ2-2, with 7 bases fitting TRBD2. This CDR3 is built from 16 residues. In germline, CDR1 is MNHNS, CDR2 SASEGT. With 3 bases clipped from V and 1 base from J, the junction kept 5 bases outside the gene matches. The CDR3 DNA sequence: TGTGCCAGCAGTGAGGTGGGCGGGAGGAACACCGGGGAGCTGTTTTTT. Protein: CASSEVGGRNTGELFF.

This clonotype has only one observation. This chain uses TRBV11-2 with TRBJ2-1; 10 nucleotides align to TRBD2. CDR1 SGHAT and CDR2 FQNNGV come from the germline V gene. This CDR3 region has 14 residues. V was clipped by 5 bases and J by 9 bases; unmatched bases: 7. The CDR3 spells CASSRTSGHGEQFF. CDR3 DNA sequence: TGTGCCAGCAGCCGGACTAGCGGCCATGGTGAGCAGTTCTTC.

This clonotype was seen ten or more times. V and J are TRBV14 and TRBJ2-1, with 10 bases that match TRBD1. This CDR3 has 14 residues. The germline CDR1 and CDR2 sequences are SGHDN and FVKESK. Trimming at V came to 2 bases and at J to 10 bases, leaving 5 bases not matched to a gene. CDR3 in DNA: TGTGCCAGCAGCCAACCGGGACAGGGGTGGGAGCAGTTCTTC. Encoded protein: CASSQPGQGWEQFF.

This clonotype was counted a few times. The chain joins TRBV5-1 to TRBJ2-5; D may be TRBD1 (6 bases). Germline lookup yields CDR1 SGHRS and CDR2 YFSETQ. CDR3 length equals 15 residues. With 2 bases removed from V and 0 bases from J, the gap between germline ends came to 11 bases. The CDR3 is CASSLGAGDQETQYF. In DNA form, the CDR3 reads TGCGCCAGCAGCTTAGGAGCAGGGGACCAAGAGACCCAGTACTTC.

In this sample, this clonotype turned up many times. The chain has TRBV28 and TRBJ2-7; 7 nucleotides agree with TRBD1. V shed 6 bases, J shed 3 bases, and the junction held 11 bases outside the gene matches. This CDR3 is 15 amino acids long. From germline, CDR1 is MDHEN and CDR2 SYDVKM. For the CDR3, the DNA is TGTGCCAGCAGCCGCTCCGGGACAGCACTCTACGAGCAGTACTTC. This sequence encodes CASSRSGTALYEQYF.

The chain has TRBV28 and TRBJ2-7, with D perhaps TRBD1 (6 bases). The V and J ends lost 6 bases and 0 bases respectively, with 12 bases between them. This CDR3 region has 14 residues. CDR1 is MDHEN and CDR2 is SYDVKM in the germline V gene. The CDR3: CASRATGPSYEQYF. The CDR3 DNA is TGTGCCAGCAGGGCGACAGGACCCTCCTACGAGCAGTACTTC.

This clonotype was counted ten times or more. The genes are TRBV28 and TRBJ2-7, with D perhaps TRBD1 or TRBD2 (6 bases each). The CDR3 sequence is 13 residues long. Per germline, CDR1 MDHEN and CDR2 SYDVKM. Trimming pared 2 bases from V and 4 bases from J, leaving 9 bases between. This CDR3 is CASSLGGRYEQYF. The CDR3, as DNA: TGTGCCAGCAGTTTAGGGGGGCGGTACGAGCAGTACTTC.